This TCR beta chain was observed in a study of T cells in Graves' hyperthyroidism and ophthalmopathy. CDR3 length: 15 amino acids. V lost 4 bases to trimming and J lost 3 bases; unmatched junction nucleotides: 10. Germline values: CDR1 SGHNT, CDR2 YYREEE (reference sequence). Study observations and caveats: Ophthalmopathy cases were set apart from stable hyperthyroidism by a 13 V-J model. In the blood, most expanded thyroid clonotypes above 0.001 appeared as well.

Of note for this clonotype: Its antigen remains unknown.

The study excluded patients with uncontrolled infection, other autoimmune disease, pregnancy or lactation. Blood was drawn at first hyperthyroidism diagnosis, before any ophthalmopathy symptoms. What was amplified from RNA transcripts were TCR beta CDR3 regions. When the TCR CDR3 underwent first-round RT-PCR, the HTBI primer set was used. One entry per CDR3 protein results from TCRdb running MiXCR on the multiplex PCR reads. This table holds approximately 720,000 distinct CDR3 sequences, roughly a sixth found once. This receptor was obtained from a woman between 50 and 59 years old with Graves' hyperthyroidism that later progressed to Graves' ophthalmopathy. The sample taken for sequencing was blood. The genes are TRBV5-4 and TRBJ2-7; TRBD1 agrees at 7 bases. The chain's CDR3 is CASSQQTGLLYEQYF. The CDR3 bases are TGTGCCAGCAGCCAACAGACAGGGTTACTCTACGAGCAGTACTTC.